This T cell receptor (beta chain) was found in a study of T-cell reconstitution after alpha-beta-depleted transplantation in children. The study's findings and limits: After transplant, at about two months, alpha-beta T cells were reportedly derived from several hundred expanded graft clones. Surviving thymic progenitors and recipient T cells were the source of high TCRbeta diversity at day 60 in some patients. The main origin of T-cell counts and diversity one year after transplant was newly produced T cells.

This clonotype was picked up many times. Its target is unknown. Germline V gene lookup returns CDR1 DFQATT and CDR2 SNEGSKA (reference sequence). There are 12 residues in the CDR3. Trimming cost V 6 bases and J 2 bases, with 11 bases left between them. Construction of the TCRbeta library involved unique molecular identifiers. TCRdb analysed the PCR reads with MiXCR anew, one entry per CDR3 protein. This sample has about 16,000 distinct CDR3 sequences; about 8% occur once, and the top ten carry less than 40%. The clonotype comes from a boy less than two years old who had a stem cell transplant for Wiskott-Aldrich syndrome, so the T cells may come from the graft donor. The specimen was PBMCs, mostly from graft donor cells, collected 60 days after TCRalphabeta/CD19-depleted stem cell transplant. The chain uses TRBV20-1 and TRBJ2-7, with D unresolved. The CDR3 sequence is CSATSETYEQYF. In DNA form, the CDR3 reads TGCAGTGCAACGTCTGAAACCTACGAGCAGTACTTC.